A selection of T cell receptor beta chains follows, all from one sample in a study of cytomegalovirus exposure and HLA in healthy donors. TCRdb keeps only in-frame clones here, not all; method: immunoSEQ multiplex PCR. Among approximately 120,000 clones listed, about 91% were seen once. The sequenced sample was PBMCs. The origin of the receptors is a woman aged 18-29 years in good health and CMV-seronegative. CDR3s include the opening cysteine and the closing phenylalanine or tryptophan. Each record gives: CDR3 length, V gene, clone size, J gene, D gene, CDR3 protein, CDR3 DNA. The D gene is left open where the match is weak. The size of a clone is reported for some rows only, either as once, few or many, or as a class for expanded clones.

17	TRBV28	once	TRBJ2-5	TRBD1	CASRSLQRGQRRETQYF	TGTGCCAGCAGATCCCTACAGAGGGGACAGAGAAGAGAGACCCAGTACTTC
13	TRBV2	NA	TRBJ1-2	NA	CATKPGLNYGYTF	TGTGCCACCAAACCAGGCCTCAACTATGGCTACACCTTC
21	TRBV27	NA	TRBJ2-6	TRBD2	CASSPWTEPGLALDGANVLTF	TGTGCCAGCAGTCCTTGGACAGAACCGGGACTAGCTCTGGATGGGGCCAACGTCCTGACTTTC
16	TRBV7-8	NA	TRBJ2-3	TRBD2	CASSLALAGEADTQYF	TGTGCCAGCAGCTTAGCGCTAGCGGGGGAGGCAGATACGCAGTATTTT
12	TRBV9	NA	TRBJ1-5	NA	CASSVPGQPQHF	TGTGCCAGCAGCGTCCCCGGTCAGCCCCAGCATTTT
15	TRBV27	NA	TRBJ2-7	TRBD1	CASGIRTGLSYEQYF	TGTGCCAGCGGAATAAGGACAGGATTGTCCTACGAGCAGTACTTC
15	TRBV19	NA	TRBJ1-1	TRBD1	CASRGNRGLNTEAFF	TGTGCCAGTAGGGGAAACAGGGGTTTGAACACTGAAGCTTTCTTT
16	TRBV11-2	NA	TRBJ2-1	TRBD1	CASSLVNRGRSAEQFF	TGTGCCAGCAGCTTAGTAAACAGGGGGCGTTCTGCTGAGCAGTTCTTC
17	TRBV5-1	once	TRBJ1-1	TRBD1	CASSRGGGSHRGPGAFF	TGCGCCAGCAGTCGAGGCGGGGGATCCCACAGGGGGCCAGGGGCTTTCTTT
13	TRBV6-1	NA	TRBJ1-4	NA	CASSFAAREKLFF	TGTGCCAGCAGTTTCGCCGCGCGGGAAAAACTGTTTTTT
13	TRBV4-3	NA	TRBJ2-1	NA	CASSQGQYNEQFF	TGCGCCAGCAGCCAGGGGCAGTACAATGAGCAGTTCTTC
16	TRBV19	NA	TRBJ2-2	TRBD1	CAIRTGGPARAGELFF	TGTGCCATTAGAACAGGGGGCCCCGCTAGAGCCGGGGAGCTGTTTTTT
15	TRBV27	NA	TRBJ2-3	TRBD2	CASSLGTSGTDTQYF	TGTGCCAGCAGTTTAGGTACTAGCGGCACAGATACGCAGTATTTT
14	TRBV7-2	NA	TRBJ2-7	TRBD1	CASSLTGVAYEQYF	TGTGCCAGCAGCTTGACAGGGGTTGCCTACGAGCAGTACTTC
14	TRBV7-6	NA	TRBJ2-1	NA	CASSPGLAYNEQFF	TGTGCCAGCAGCCCGGGACTTGCCTACAATGAGCAGTTCTTC
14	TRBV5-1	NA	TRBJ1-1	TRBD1	CASATGVMNTEAFF	TGCGCCAGCGCGACAGGGGTCATGAACACTGAAGCTTTCTTT